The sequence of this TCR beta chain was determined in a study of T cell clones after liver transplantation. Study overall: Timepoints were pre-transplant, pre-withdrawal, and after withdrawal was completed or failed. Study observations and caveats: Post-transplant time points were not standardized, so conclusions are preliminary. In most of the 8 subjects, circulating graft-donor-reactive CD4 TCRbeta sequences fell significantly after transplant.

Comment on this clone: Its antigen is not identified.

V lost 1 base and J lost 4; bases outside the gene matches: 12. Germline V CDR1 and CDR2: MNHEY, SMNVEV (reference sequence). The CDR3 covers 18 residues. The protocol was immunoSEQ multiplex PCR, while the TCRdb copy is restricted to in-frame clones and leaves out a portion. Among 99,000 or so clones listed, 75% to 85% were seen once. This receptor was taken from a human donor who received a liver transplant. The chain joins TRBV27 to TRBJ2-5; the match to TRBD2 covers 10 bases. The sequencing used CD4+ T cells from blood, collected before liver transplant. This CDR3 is CASSLLASGGGIGETQYF. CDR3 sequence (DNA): TGTGCCAGCAGTTTATTGGCTAGCGGGGGCGGGATAGGAGAGACCCAGTACTTC.